This TCR beta chain was recorded in a study of tumor and adjacent non-tumor tissue in lung cancer. On the study more broadly: Stage I to III disease affected approximately 11 men and 4 or 5 women aged about 31 to 80.

RNA was extracted from bulk tissue without any cell sorting. CDR1 MNHNY and CDR2 SVGAGI come from the germline V gene (reference sequence). The CDR3 runs 13 residues. Points from the study as a whole: Normal lung showed higher cumulative top 100 clone frequency than tumor. Significantly higher TCR diversity was found in tumor than normal lung.

Three rounds of nested PCR, following a modified ARM-PCR protocol, produced the TCRbeta library. TCRdb recomputed calls from the multiplex PCR reads with MiXCR, one row per CDR3 protein. This table holds approximately 150,000 distinct CDR3 sequences, approximately 70% found once. Of note for this clonotype: Its specificity is not known. The junction differs from germline at one of its ends, possibly a read error.

Sequenced sample: lung tumor tissue. The TCR sequence derives from a man in his sixties with small cell lung cancer. The chain has TRBV6-6 and TRBJ2-3, with D possibly matching TRBD1 (5 bases). Here the CDR3 DNA reads TGTGCCAACAGGTCGTCGAACACAGATACCCAGTATTTT. Translating it yields CANRSSNTDTQYF.